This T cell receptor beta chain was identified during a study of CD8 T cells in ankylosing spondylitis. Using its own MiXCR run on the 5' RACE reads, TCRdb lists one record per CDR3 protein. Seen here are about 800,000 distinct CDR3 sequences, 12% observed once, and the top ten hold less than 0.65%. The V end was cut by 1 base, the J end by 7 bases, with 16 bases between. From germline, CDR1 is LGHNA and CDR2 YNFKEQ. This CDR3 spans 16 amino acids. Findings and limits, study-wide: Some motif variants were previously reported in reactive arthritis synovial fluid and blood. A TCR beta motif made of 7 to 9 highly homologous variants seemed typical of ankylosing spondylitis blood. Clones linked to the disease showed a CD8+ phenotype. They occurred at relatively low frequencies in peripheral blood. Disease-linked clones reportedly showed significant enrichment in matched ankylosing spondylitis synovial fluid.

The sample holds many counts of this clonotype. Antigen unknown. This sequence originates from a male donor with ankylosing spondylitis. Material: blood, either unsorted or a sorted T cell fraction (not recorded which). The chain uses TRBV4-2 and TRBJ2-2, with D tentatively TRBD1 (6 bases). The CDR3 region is CASSQAWGRDGGELFF. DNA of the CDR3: TGTGCCAGCAGCCAAGCCTGGGGGCGCGATGGCGGGGAGCTGTTTTTT.